The rows below give T cell receptor beta chains drawn from one sample of a study of blood T cell repertoires in COVID-19. Assay used: immunoSEQ multiplex PCR; TCRdb lists only in-frame clones, some missing. Of approximately 75,000 clones in the sample, around 80% are singletons; the top ten hold 7.4%. The material sequenced was peripheral blood. Source of these receptors: a human donor in a cohort sampled during active COVID-19. The CDR3 runs from the conserved cysteine through the conserved F or W. The D gene is left open where the match is weak. The size field is filled for only some rows; it gives once, few, many or a size class.

J gene: TRBJ1-2
CDR3 length: 14
clone size: NA
D gene: NA
V gene: TRBV7-8
CDR3 DNA: TGTGCCAGCAGCGCCGATGCAGCTAACTATGGCTACACCTTC
CDR3 protein: CASSADAANYGYTF

J gene: TRBJ2-4
CDR3 length: 19
clone size: once
D gene: TRBD1
V gene: TRBV4-1
CDR3 DNA: TGCGCCAGCAGCCTTGACAGGGGTTATCTCCCTCTAGCCAAAAACATTCAGTACTTC
CDR3 protein: CASSLDRGYLPLAKNIQYF

J gene: TRBJ2-7
CDR3 length: 14
clone size: NA
D gene: NA
V gene: TRBV19
CDR3 DNA: TGTGCCAGTAGTAGATACAGGAGCTCCTACGAGCAGTACTTC
CDR3 protein: CASSRYRSSYEQYF

J gene: TRBJ1-6
CDR3 length: 14
clone size: few
D gene: NA
V gene: TRBV27
CDR3 DNA: TGTGCCAGCAGTAACGACATGGGCCCCGCACCCCTCCACTTT
CDR3 protein: CASSNDMGPAPLHF

J gene: TRBJ2-7
CDR3 length: 12
clone size: NA
D gene: NA
V gene: TRBV7-9
CDR3 DNA: TGTGCCAGCAGCCCCAGCTCCTACGAGCAGTACTTC
CDR3 protein: CASSPSSYEQYF

J gene: TRBJ1-3
CDR3 length: 17
clone size: NA
D gene: NA
V gene: TRBV14
CDR3 DNA: TGTGCCAGCAGCCAAGTTCCAGTGGGCCGCTCTGGAAACACCATATATTTT
CDR3 protein: CASSQVPVGRSGNTIYF

J gene: TRBJ1-4
CDR3 length: 14
clone size: once
D gene: TRBD1
V gene: TRBV5-1
CDR3 DNA: TGCGCCAGCAGCTTGGGCAGGGGGAATGAAAAACTGTTTTTT
CDR3 protein: CASSLGRGNEKLFF

J gene: TRBJ2-7
CDR3 length: 13
clone size: NA
D gene: TRBD2
V gene: TRBV3-1/TRBV3-2
CDR3 DNA: TGTGCCAGCAGCCAAGATTTCGCGGGGGGCCGAGACTTC
CDR3 protein: CASSQDFAGGRDF

J gene: TRBJ2-7
CDR3 length: 16
clone size: NA
D gene: NA
V gene: TRBV6-2/TRBV6-3
CDR3 DNA: TGTGCCAGCAGTTACTCGAGGGGGGGCTTGGACTACGAGCAGTACTTC
CDR3 protein: CASSYSRGGLDYEQYF

J gene: TRBJ1-3
CDR3 length: 19
clone size: NA
D gene: TRBD1
V gene: TRBV7-6
CDR3 DNA: TGTGCCAGCAGCTGGACCCCGGGACAGGGGACAGGGGACGGAAACACCATATATTTT
CDR3 protein: CASSWTPGQGTGDGNTIYF

J gene: TRBJ1-1
CDR3 length: 16
clone size: NA
D gene: TRBD1
V gene: TRBV19
CDR3 DNA: TGTGCCAGTAGCGCGACAGGGAACAGGGTGAACACTGAAGCTTTCTTT
CDR3 protein: CASSATGNRVNTEAFF

J gene: TRBJ1-5
CDR3 length: 16
clone size: NA
D gene: TRBD1
V gene: TRBV30
CDR3 DNA: TGTGCCTGGATGGGACAGGGGGCTCTTAGCAATCAGCCCCAGCATTTT
CDR3 protein: CAWMGQGALSNQPQHF

J gene: TRBJ2-2
CDR3 length: 16
clone size: NA
D gene: TRBD1
V gene: TRBV3-1/TRBV3-2
CDR3 DNA: TGTGCCAGCAGCCCGGGACAGGGATTTAACACCGGGGAGCTGTTTTTT
CDR3 protein: CASSPGQGFNTGELFF

J gene: TRBJ2-1
CDR3 length: 14
clone size: NA
D gene: NA
V gene: TRBV11-3
CDR3 DNA: TGTGCCAGCAGCATCGGGGTGATGAACAATGAGCAGTTCTTC
CDR3 protein: CASSIGVMNNEQFF

J gene: TRBJ1-3
CDR3 length: 17
clone size: NA
D gene: TRBD1
V gene: TRBV3-1/TRBV3-2
CDR3 DNA: TGTGCCAGCAGCCAGATAGCCGGGACAGGGATAAGAAACACCATATATTTT
CDR3 protein: CASSQIAGTGIRNTIYF

J gene: TRBJ2-5
CDR3 length: 11
clone size: NA
D gene: NA
V gene: TRBV29-1
CDR3 DNA: TGCAGCGTTGAACCTCTGGAGACCCAGTACTTC
CDR3 protein: CSVEPLETQYF

J gene: TRBJ2-7
CDR3 length: 12
clone size: NA
D gene: TRBD1
V gene: TRBV19
CDR3 DNA: TGTGCCAGTCGGGACAGTACCTACGAGCAGTACTTC
CDR3 protein: CASRDSTYEQYF

J gene: TRBJ1-5
CDR3 length: 15
clone size: NA
D gene: NA
V gene: TRBV2
CDR3 DNA: TGTGCCAGCAGTGAGATACAGGGAAGCAATCAGCCCCAGCATTTT
CDR3 protein: CASSEIQGSNQPQHF

J gene: TRBJ1-5
CDR3 length: 16
clone size: NA
D gene: TRBD1
V gene: TRBV2
CDR3 DNA: TGTGCCACCCGGAACCAACTAACAGGGGGCAATCAGCCCCAGCATTTT
CDR3 protein: CATRNQLTGGNQPQHF

J gene: TRBJ1-1
CDR3 length: 14
clone size: few
D gene: TRBD1
V gene: TRBV19
CDR3 DNA: TGTGCCAGTACACAGGGGGCGGTGGGCACTGAAGCTTTCTTT
CDR3 protein: CASTQGAVGTEAFF

J gene: TRBJ2-7
CDR3 length: 15
clone size: NA
D gene: TRBD1
V gene: TRBV7-6
CDR3 DNA: TGTGCCAGCAGCTTAAAACAGGGGCCCCCCTACGAGCAGTACTTC
CDR3 protein: CASSLKQGPPYEQYF

J gene: TRBJ2-7
CDR3 length: 13
clone size: NA
D gene: NA
V gene: TRBV4-2
CDR3 DNA: TGTGCCAGCAGCCAGACAACAGCAGTCGAGCAGTACTTC
CDR3 protein: CASSQTTAVEQYF